This T cell receptor beta chain was captured in a study of shared clonotypes between healthy human individuals. Study at large: For every donor, three CD4 naive, three CD4 memory, two CD8 naive and one CD8 memory plates were used. Study-level findings and limits: Clonotypes that were shared across a handful of donors made up about 4.5% of naive CD4 clonotypes.

Adults of Caucasian background living in Nashville, Tennessee made up all donors. Sequenced by immunoSEQ multiplex PCR; TCRdb stores in-frame clones only, minus some. The sample comprises about 960,000 clones, around 80% of which are singletons, and around 1.5% rests with the top ten. Germline V lookup: CDR1 KGHSH, CDR2 LQKENI. J was trimmed by 1 base and V by 5 bases; bases with no gene match: 2. This CDR3 has 14 amino acids. For this clone: Antigen unknown.

The material sequenced was memory CD4+ T cells sorted from blood. Subset described: CD45RA-negative fraction. The source is a man aged 18 to 29 in good health. J is TRBJ1-5 and V is TRBV18; the match to TRBD1 covers 7 bases. In DNA form, the CDR3 reads TGTGCCAGCTCAGCGGGACAGAGCAATCAGCCCCAGCATTTT. Amino acids: CASSAGQSNQPQHF.